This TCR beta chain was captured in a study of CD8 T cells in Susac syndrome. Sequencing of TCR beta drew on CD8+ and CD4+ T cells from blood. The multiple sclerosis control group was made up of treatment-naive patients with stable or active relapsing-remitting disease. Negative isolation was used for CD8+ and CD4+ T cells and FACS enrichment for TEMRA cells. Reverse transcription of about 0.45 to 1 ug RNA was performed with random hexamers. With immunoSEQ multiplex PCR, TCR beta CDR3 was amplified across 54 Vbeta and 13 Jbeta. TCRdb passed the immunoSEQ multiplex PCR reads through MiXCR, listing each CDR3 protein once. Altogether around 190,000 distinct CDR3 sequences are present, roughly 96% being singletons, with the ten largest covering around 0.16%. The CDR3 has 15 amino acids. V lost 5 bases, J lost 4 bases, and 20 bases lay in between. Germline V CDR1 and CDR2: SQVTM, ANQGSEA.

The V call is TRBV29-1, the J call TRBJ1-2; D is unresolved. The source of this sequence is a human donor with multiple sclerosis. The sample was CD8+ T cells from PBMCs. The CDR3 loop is CSVTFQQSLSYGYTF. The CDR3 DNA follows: TGCAGCGTTACCTTCCAACAAAGCCTATCCTATGGCTACACCTTC.